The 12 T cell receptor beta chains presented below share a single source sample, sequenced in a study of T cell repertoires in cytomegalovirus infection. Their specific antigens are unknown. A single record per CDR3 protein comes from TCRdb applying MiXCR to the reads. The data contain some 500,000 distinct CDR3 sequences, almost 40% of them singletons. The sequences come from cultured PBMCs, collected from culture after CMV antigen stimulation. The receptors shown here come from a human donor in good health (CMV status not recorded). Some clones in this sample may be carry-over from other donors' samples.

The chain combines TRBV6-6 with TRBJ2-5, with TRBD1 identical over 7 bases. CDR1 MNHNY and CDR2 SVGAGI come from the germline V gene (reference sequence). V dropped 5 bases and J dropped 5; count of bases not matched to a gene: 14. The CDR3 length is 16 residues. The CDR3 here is CASSLTGKGGGETQYF. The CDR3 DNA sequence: TGTGCCAGCAGTCTAACGGGAAAAGGGGGCGGGGAGACCCAGTACTTC.

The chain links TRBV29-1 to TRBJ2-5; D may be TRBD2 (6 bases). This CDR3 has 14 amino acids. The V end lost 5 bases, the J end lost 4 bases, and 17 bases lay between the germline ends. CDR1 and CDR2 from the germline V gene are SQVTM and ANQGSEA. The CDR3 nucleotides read TGCAGCGTTTTTCCCGCGGGGCAGGGAGAGACCCAGTACTTC. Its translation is CSVFPAGQGETQYF.

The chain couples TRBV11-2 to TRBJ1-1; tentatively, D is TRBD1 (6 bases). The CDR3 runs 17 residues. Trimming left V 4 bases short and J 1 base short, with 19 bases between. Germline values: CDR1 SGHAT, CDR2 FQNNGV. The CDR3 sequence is CASSSRQVGGRNTEAFF. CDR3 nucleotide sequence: TGTGCCAGCAGCTCACGCCAGGTTGGGGGCCGGAACACTGAAGCTTTCTTT.

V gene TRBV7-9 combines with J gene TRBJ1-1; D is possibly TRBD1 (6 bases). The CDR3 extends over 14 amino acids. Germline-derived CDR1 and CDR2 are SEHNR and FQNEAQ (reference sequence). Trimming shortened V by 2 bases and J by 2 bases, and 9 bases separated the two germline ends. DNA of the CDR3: TGTGCCAGCAGCTTACAGGGGACCAACACTGAAGCTTTCTTT. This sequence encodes CASSLQGTNTEAFF.

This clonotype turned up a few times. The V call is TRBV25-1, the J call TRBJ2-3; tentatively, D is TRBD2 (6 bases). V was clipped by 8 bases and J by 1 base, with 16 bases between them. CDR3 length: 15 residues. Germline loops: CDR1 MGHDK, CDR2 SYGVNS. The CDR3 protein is CASGGTAGRTDTQYF. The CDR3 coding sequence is TGTGCCAGCGGAGGGACGGCCGGGCGCACAGATACGCAGTATTTT.

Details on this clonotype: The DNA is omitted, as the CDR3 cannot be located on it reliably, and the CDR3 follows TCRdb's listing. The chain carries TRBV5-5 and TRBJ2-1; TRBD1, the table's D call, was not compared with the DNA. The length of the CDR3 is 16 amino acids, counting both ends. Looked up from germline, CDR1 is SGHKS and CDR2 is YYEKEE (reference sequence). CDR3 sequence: CASSLVVGNGAGGQIF.

The CDR3 protein is CASRATGGNEKLFF. The CDR3 region has the DNA TGTGCCAGCAGAGCCACAGGGGGAAATGAAAAACTGTTTTTT. The chain couples TRBV6-8 to TRBJ1-4, with 8 bases that match TRBD1. The J segment lost 5 bases and the V segment lost 6 bases, leaving 5 bases of the junction unmatched. Germline V gene data show CDR1 as MNHGY and CDR2 as SAAAGT. CDR3 length: 14 residues.

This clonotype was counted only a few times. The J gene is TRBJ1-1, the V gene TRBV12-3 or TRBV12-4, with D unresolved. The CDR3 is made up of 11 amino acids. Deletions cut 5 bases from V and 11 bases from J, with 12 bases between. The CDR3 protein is CASSTGSKAFF. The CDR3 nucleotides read TGTGCCAGCAGTACTGGCTCCAAGGCTTTCTTT.

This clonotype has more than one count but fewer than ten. CDR3 sequence reads: CASSPWAKTNEQFF. For the CDR3, the DNA is TGTGCCAGCAGTCCCTGGGCCAAAACCAATGAGCAGTTCTTC. The genes are TRBV12-3 or TRBV12-4 and TRBJ2-1; D call uncertain. V lost 5 bases, J lost 6 bases, and 14 bases lay in between. The CDR3 is 14 residues long.

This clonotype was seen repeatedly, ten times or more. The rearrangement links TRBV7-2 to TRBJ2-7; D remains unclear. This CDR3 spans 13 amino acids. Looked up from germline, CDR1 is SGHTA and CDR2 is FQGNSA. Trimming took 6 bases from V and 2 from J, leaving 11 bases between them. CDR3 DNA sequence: TGTGCCAGCAGTCCACGTCTACCCTACGAGCAGTACTTC. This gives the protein CASSPRLPYEQYF.

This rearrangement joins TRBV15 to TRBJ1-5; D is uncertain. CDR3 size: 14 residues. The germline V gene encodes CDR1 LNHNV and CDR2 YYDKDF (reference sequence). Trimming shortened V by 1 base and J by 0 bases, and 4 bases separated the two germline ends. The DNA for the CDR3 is TGTGCCACCAGCAGAGTAGATAGCAATCAGCCCCAGCATTTT. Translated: CATSRVDSNQPQHF.

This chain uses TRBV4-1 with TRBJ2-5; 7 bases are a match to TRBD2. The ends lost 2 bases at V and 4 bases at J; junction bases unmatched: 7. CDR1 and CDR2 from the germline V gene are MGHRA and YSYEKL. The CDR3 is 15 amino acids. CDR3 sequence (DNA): TGCGCCAGCAGCCAATCCCCGGCGGGGGTAGAGACCCAGTACTTC. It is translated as CASSQSPAGVETQYF.